The clone carrying this T cell receptor beta chain was seen once. Its specificity is unknown. TCRdb re-called the 5' RACE reads through MiXCR, storing one row per CDR3 protein. The sample has fewer than 400,000 distinct CDR3 sequences, more than 15% seen once. This specimen belongs to a study of T-cell memory formation after mild COVID-19. Findings and caveats of the study: Researchers found some responding clones in pre-infection memory, a sign that cross-reactive memory joined.

This CDR3 is 16 amino acids long. V shed 4 bases and J 8 bases; nucleotides not matched to a gene: 12. CDR1 and CDR2 from the germline V gene are LGHDT and YNNKEL (reference sequence). The clonotype comes from a man younger than 35 who had mild COVID-19 (a few samples of this study predate the infection). Cell type and time point are not known. The sequenced sample consisted of PBMCs or a T cell subset sorted from them (not recorded which). J is TRBJ2-1 and V is TRBV3-1, with 9 nucleotides matching TRBD2. The CDR3 loop is CASSPQGGGAGDEQFF. The CDR3 region has the DNA TGTGCCAGCAGCCCCCAAGGCGGGGGGGCCGGGGATGAGCAGTTCTTC.